A selection of T cell receptor beta chains follows, all from one sample in a study of T cell repertoires in cytomegalovirus infection. These receptors' targets are unknown. MiXCR, run by TCRdb on the reads, gives a single entry per CDR3 protein. The table shows 250,000 to 300,000 distinct CDR3 sequences, with under 25% occurring only once. The material was cultured PBMCs, obtained from culture after CMV antigen stimulation. These receptors all come from a human donor in good health (CMV status not recorded). Some clones in this sample may be carry-over from other donors' samples. CDR3s include the opening cysteine and the closing phenylalanine or tryptophan. Fields, in order: J gene, D gene, V gene, clone size, CDR3 protein, CDR3 DNA. A D gene is named only where the DNA matches it firmly. The size of a clone is reported for some rows only, either as once, few or many, or as a class for expanded clones.

TRBJ2-1 - TRBV5-1 few CASSANYNEQFF TGCGCCAGCAGCGCTAATTACAATGAGCAGTTCTTC
TRBJ2-5 TRBD2 TRBV6-2/TRBV6-3 few CASSEVSGISETQYF TGTGCCAGCAGTGAAGTTAGCGGGATTAGTGAGACCCAGTACTTC
TRBJ1-2 TRBD1 TRBV9 few CASRGDSFNYGYTF TGTGCCAGCAGGGGGGACAGTTTTAACTATGGCTACACCTTC
TRBJ1-2 - TRBV6-6 few CASSYLLETVRGYTF TGTGCCAGCAGTTACCTTCTAGAAACAGTTCGGGGCTACACCTTC
TRBJ2-1 TRBD2 TRBV6-1 few CASRLAGQFDEQFF TGTGCCAGCAGACTAGCGGGTCAGTTCGATGAGCAGTTCTTC
TRBJ2-1 - TRBV29-1 - CSADSGPYNEQFF TGCAGCGCCGACAGCGGTCCCTACAATGAGCAGTTCTTC
TRBJ2-7 - TRBV7-8 - CASSLPSFSDRVAHEQYF TGTGCCAGCAGCTTACCGTCGTTTAGTGATAGGGTTGCCCACGAGCAGTACTTC
TRBJ1-4 - TRBV7-4 - CASSLGGAREKLFF TGTGCCAGCAGCTTAGGGGGCGCAAGGGAAAAACTGTTTTTT
TRBJ2-5 - TRBV2 few CASSEAESKETQYF TGTGCCAGCAGTGAAGCGGAGTCTAAAGAGACCCAGTACTTC
TRBJ2-1 - TRBV7-3 - CASSGLVGSYNEQFF TGTGCCAGCAGCGGCCTCGTAGGGTCCTACAATGAGCAGTTCTTC
TRBJ2-1 TRBD1 TRBV5-4 few CASSLAGQETLVKQFF TGTGCCAGCAGCTTGGCGGGACAGGAGACGTTGGTAAAGCAGTTCTTC
TRBJ2-7 TRBD2 TRBV7-2 few CASSLGPSGTYEQYF TGTGCCAGCAGCTTAGGGCCTAGCGGGACCTACGAGCAGTACTTC
TRBJ2-7 TRBD2 TRBV7-6 many CASRSSGRAYEQYF TGTGCCAGCAGGTCAAGCGGGAGGGCATACGAGCAGTACTTC
TRBJ1-4 - TRBV20-1 few CSARDRTGKHNEKLFF TGCAGTGCTAGAGACAGAACAGGGAAGCATAATGAAAAACTGTTTTTT
TRBJ2-7 TRBD2 TRBV7-9 few CASSSPGSSGASSYEQYF TGTGCCAGCAGCTCCCCGGGCTCTAGCGGGGCGAGCTCCTACGAGCAGTACTTC
TRBJ2-3 - TRBV25-1 - CASSDGAADTQYF TGTGCCAGCAGTGATGGGGCGGCAGATACGCAGTATTTT
TRBJ2-3 TRBD2 TRBV7-9 few CASSRTGGRALDTQYF TGTGCCAGCAGCAGAACAGGCGGGAGGGCCTTAGATACGCAGTATTTT
TRBJ1-1 - TRBV4-3 few CASSQGTTNTEAFF TGCGCCAGCAGCCAGGGGACAACGAACACTGAAGCTTTCTTT
TRBJ2-5 - TRBV20-1 - CSALGAPAIETQYF TGCAGTGCCTTGGGGGCCCCAGCAATAGAGACCCAGTACTTC
TRBJ2-1 - TRBV5-8 - CASSLSDYYNEQFF TGTGCCAGCAGCTTGTCAGACTACTACAATGAGCAGTTCTTC
TRBJ1-1 - TRBV27 - CASSLFGGQAFF TGTGCCAGCAGTTTATTTGGGGGGCAAGCTTTCTTT
TRBJ1-3 - TRBV5-6 - CASSLRYAGNTIYF TGTGCCAGCAGCTTGAGGTACGCTGGAAACACCATATATTTT
TRBJ1-6 TRBD1 TRBV12-3/TRBV12-4 - CASSLQGDSPLHF TGTGCCAGCAGTTTACAGGGGGATTCACCCCTCCACTTT
TRBJ1-5 - TRBV12-3/TRBV12-4 few CASSFAAQPQHF TGTGCCAGCAGTTTTGCGGCGCAGCCCCAGCATTTT
TRBJ1-5 - TRBV6-2/TRBV6-3 - CASSYGRIQPQHF TGTGCCAGCAGTTACGGCAGAATTCAGCCCCAGCATTTT
TRBJ2-5 TRBD2 TRBV12-3/TRBV12-4 many CASSADGTSRETQYF TGTGCCAGCAGTGCCGACGGGACTAGCCGGGAGACCCAGTACTTC
TRBJ2-7 - TRBV6-6 - CASFRGQGYEQYF TGTGCCAGCTTCCGGGGGCAAGGCTACGAGCAGTACTTC
TRBJ1-1 - TRBV10-2 - CASSESDVGGTEAFF TGCGCCAGCAGTGAGTCTGATGTCGGGGGGACTGAAGCTTTCTTT
TRBJ1-2 - TRBV24-1 - CATRSPNGYTF TGTGCCACCAGATCTCCCAATGGCTACACCTTC
TRBJ2-4 TRBD2 TRBV6-2/TRBV6-3 - CASSYSSVLLAGGVAKNIQYF TGTGCCAGCAGTTACTCGTCAGTCCTACTAGCGGGAGGAGTAGCCAAAAACATTCAGTACTTC
TRBJ2-5 - TRBV3-1 few CASSQDWASASETQYF TGTGCCAGCAGCCAAGATTGGGCTAGCGCTTCAGAGACCCAGTACTTC
TRBJ1-1 - TRBV29-1 - CSVSYRGIGEAFF TGCAGCGTATCTTATCGGGGGATTGGCGAAGCTTTCTTT
TRBJ2-3 TRBD2 TRBV19 few CASSIAGTSGQDTQYF TGTGCCAGTAGTATAGCAGGGACTAGCGGCCAAGATACGCAGTATTTT
TRBJ1-2 - TRBV28 few CATSVGATPYGYTF TGTGCCACCAGCGTCGGGGCAACCCCCTATGGCTACACCTTC
TRBJ2-5 TRBD2 TRBV9 - CASSSGTSGRVQETQYF TGTGCCAGCAGCTCCGGGACTAGCGGGAGGGTTCAAGAGACCCAGTACTTC
TRBJ1-2 TRBD1 TRBV12-3/TRBV12-4 - CASSFWDRYTF TGTGCCAGCAGTTTCTGGGACAGGTACACCTTC
TRBJ2-1 - TRBV11-3 - CASSLSGASLVDEQFF TGTGCCAGCAGCTTATCAGGGGCCTCTTTGGTGGATGAGCAGTTCTTC
TRBJ2-3 TRBD2 TRBV7-9 - CASRRAHLAGGRGSDTQYF TGTGCCAGCAGGCGCGCCCATCTAGCGGGAGGGCGTGGGTCAGATACGCAGTATTTT
TRBJ1-1 TRBD1 TRBV4-3 - CASSSFRGSEAFF TGCGCCAGCAGCTCCTTCAGGGGGTCTGAAGCTTTCTTT
TRBJ1-1 - TRBV28 - CASSGGRAFF TGTGCCAGCAGTGGGGGTAGAGCTTTCTTT
TRBJ1-4 - TRBV7-2 many CASSPRYNEKLFF TGTGCCAGCAGCCCCCGATATAATGAAAAACTGTTTTTT
TRBJ2-1 TRBD2 TRBV7-8 - CASSLPRGYSGRANNEQFF TGTGCCAGCAGCTTACCCAGGGGTTACAGCGGGAGGGCGAACAATGAGCAGTTCTTC